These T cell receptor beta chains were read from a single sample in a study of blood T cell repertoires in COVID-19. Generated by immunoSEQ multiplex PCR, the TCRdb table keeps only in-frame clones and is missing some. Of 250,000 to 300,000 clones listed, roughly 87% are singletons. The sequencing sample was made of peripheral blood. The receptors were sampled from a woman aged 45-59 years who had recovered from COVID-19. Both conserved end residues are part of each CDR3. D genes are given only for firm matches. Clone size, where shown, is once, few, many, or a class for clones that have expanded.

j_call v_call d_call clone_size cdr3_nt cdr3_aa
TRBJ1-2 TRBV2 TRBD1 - TGTGCCAGCAAATTGGGACAGGGGCTTTCCTATGGCTACACCTTC CASKLGQGLSYGYTF
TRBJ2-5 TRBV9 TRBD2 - TGTGCCAGCAGCCCCGGTAGGCTAGCGGGAGTCGAGGACCAAGAGACCCAGTACTTC CASSPGRLAGVEDQETQYF
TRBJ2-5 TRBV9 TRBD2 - TGTGCCAGCAGCGTAACGGGGGGGTACCAAGAGACCCAGTACTTC CASSVTGGYQETQYF
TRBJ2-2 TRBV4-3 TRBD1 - TGCGCCAGCAGCCCTGGGACAGGGCAGACCGGGGAGCTGTTTTTT CASSPGTGQTGELFF
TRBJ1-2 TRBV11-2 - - TGTGCCAGCAACCCCGCCGGCTATGGCTACACCTTC CASNPAGYGYTF
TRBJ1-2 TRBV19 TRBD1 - TGTGCCAGTAGTATAGAACGGACAGGGGATGGCTACACCTTC CASSIERTGDGYTF
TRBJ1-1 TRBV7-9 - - TGTGCCAGCAGCCACGGGCGAGGGACTGAAGCTTTCTTT CASSHGRGTEAFF
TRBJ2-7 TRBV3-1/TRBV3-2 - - TGTGCCAGCAGCCAAGGGCCAGGGTTCTACGAGCAGTACTTC CASSQGPGFYEQYF
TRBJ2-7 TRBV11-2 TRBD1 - TGTGCCAGCAGCTTCATGGGCAGGGGGCCCTACGAGCAGTACTTC CASSFMGRGPYEQYF
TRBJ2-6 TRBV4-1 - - TGCGCCAGCAGCCAAGATCGGGTAGCTGGGGCCAACGTCCTGACTTTC CASSQDRVAGANVLTF
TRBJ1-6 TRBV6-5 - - TGTGCCAGCTCAAGGGGGTTACGGAATTCACCCCTCCACTTT CASSRGLRNSPLHF
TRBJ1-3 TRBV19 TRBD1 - TGTGCCTCTAGAGGGGACAGCTCCGTTGCTGGAAACACCATATATTTT CASRGDSSVAGNTIYF
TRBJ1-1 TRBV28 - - TGTGCCAGCAGGTCACCGGGGGGGGAGAGAACTGAAGCTTTCTTT CASRSPGGERTEAFF
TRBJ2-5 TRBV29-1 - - TGCAGCGTTGAAGACCCCCCCGGGGGAGAGACCCAGTACTTC CSVEDPPGGETQYF
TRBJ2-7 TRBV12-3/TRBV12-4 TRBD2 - TGTGCCAGCATGCGCGGGAGGGCCTACGAGCAGTACTTC CASMRGRAYEQYF
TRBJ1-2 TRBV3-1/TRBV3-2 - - TGTGCCAGCAGCCAAGTGTCCGGCGGCGGAAACACCTTC CASSQVSGGGNTF
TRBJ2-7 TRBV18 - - TGTGCCAGCTCATCAAACAAATACGAGCAGTACTTC CASSSNKYEQYF
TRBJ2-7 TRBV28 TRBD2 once TGTGCCAGCAGACCGGGGGGGCGGGGGGCCCCCAGGAGGGAGCAGTACTTC CASRPGGRGAPRREQYF
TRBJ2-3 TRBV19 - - TGTGCCACGTCAGGGTTGCTCTCCACAGATACGCAGTATTTT CATSGLLSTDTQYF
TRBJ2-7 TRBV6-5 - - TGTGCCAGCAGTTCCGGGGGCTACGAGCAGTACTTC CASSSGGYEQYF
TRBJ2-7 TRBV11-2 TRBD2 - TGTGCCAGCAGCTTAAGTCTAAGCGGGATGGCCTACGAGCAGTACTTC CASSLSLSGMAYEQYF
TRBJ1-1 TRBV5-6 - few TGTGCCAGCAGCTTGGTGGGAGTGGGCACTGAAGCTTTCTTT CASSLVGVGTEAFF
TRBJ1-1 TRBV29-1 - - TGCAGCGTTCGTTGGACAGTTGAAGCTTTCTTT CSVRWTVEAFF
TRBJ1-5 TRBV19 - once TGTGCCAGTAGTAAAGGGGGAGATCAGCCCCAGCATTTT CASSKGGDQPQHF
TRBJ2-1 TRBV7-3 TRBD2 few TGTGCCAGCAGCTTACTAGCGGGAGATGAGCAGTTCTTC CASSLLAGDEQFF
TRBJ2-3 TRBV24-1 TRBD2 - TGTGCCACCAGTGCTAGCGGGGGCACAGATACGCAGTATTTT CATSASGGTDTQYF
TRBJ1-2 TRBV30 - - TGTGCCTGGAGAACTTTCTATGGCTACACCTTC CAWRTFYGYTF
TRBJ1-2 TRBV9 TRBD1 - TGTGCCAGCAGCGTAGATTCAGGGGGCGTCTATGGCTACACCTTC CASSVDSGGVYGYTF
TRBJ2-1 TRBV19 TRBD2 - TGTGCCAGTAGTATTAAGGTAGCGGGTGGGCCTCAGCAGTTCTTC CASSIKVAGGPQQFF
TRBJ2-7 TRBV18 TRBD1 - TGTGCCAGCTCAGGGGACAGGGACGAGCAGTACTTC CASSGDRDEQYF
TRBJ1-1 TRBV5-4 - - TGTGCCAGCAGCTTGGGAGGTGATGGCACTGAAGCTTTCTTT CASSLGGDGTEAFF
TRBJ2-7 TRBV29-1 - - TGCAGCGTTGAAACTACAGGCACGGGTGAGCAGTACTTC CSVETTGTGEQYF
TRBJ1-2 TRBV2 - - TGTGCCAGCAGTGAAGGGCCCGCCAGACTCTACACCTTC CASSEGPARLYTF
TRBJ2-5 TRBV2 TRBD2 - TGTGCCAGCCACCCCTGGCGGGGGGGCCTAGAGACCCAGTACTTC CASHPWRGGLETQYF
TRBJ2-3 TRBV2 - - TGTGCCAGCAGTGACAGGGGCCCCCCAGATACGCAGTATTTT CASSDRGPPDTQYF
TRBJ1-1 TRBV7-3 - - TGTGCCAGCAGCTTGACTTACAGGGTTATGGACACTGAAGCTTTCTTT CASSLTYRVMDTEAFF
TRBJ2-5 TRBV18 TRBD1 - TGTGCCAGCTCGTACAGGGGGCTTGAGACCCAGTACTTC CASSYRGLETQYF
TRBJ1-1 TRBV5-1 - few TGCGCCAGCAGCTTGGCTGGGGAGACTGAAGCTTTCTTT CASSLAGETEAFF
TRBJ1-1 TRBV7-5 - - TGTGCCAGAAGCCCCACATTCGACAGGGGCCGATTGAACACTGAAGCTTTCTTT CARSPTFDRGRLNTEAFF
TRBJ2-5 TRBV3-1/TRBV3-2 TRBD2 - TGTGCCAGCAGCCAAGTTAGCTGGGGAGGGGAGACCCAGTACTTC CASSQVSWGGETQYF
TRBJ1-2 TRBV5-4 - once TGTGCCAGCAGTCAGGGCCCCTCGAGGGGCTACACCTTC CASSQGPSRGYTF
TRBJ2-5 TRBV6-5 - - TGTGCCAGCAGACGACAGGCTCAAGAGACCCAGTACTTC CASRRQAQETQYF
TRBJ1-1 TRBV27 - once TGTGCCAGCAGTTCAGGCGGGTCGGGCACTGAAGCTTTCTTT CASSSGGSGTEAFF
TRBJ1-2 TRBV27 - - TGTGCCAGCGGGGGAGAGGGGACTCTCTATGGCTACACCTTC CASGGEGTLYGYTF
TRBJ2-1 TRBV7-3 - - TGTGCCAGCAGCCCCTCAGACAGTTTTAGTCAGTTCTTC CASSPSDSFSQFF
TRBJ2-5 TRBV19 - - TGTGCCAGTAGTATTCGGGGGGCCCCAGAGACCCAGTACTTC CASSIRGAPETQYF
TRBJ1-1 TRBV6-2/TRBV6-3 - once TGTGCCAGCAGCCCCCTTTTGTCATTTTCGCGGGGATTTACTGAAGCTTTCTTT CASSPLLSFSRGFTEAFF
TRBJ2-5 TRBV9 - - TGTGCCAGCAGCGTCCGGGGGGCTGAGACCCAGTACTTC CASSVRGAETQYF
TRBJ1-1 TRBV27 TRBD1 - TGTGCCAGCAGTAAGCCCAGGGGGCTGAACACTGAAGCTTTCTTT CASSKPRGLNTEAFF
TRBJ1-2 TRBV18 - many TGTGCCAGCTCACCACCCACAGAAAGCTATGGCTACACCTTC CASSPPTESYGYTF
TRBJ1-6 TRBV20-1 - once TGCAGTGCTAGTAAGAGCGCGAATTCACCCCTCCACTTT CSASKSANSPLHF
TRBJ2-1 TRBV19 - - TGTGCCAGTTGTCAGGGCGACCACTCCCTCTCCTACAATGAGCAGTTCTTC CASCQGDHSLSYNEQFF